The clone carrying this T cell receptor beta chain was observed once. This entry belongs to a study of patients and donors after allogeneic stem cell transplantation. TCRdb ran MiXCR on the RT-PCR reads and lists one entry per CDR3 protein. The profile shows over 150,000 distinct CDR3 sequences, 41% of them singletons. The CDR3 runs 15 residues. V shed 5 bases, J shed 2 bases, and the junction held 7 bases outside the gene matches. CDR1 is SGHAT and CDR2 is FQNNGV in the germline V gene. The receptor was isolated from a human donor who was either an allogeneic HSCT recipient or a stem cell or donor lymphocyte infusion donor (not recorded which). It is not recorded whose cells these are; they may come from a transplant donor. Material for sequencing was blood, either unsorted or a sorted T cell fraction (not recorded which). The chain joins TRBV11-2 to TRBJ2-3, with TRBD1 matching over 7 bases. The CDR3, as DNA: TGTGCCAGCAGCGTCTTAGGGGGCCACACAGATACGCAGTATTTT. Protein product: CASSVLGGHTDTQYF. Full variable domain (rest looked up from reference TRBV11-2 and TRBJ2-3): EAGVAQSPRYKIIEKRQSVAFWCNPISGHATLYWYQQILGQGPKLLIQFQNNGVVDDSQLPKDRFSAERLKGVDSTLKIQPAKLEDSAVYLCASSVLGGHTDTQYFGPGTRLTVL.